This TCR beta chain is from a study of spatial heterogeneity in lung cancer. Looking at the study overall: Mean representation of each unique TCR and UMI combination in the raw reads exceeded nine occurrences. Study-level findings and limits: Expanded alpha and beta TCR counts within tumors tracked tumor mutation counts.

The trim removed 5 bases at V and 4 bases at J, leaving 8 bases unmatched. Per germline, CDR1 MDHEN and CDR2 SYDVKM. The CDR3 is 16 residues long. TCRdb ran MiXCR on the 5' RACE reads and lists one entry per CDR3 protein. The table shows around 100,000 distinct CDR3 sequences, with 4.4% occurring only once. Time point in this sample: sample taken at primary tumor resection. The table lists this clonotype with many counts. The antigen is unknown. This chain links TRBV28 with TRBJ1-4; TRBD1 aligns across 9 bases. The receptor comes from a male donor with early-stage non-small cell lung cancer. This specimen was lung tumor tissue, taken at surgery. In DNA, the CDR3 is TGTGCCAGCAGTGCCTCCGGGACAGGGAGTAATGAAAAACTGTTTTTT. Translation gives CASSASGTGSNEKLFF.